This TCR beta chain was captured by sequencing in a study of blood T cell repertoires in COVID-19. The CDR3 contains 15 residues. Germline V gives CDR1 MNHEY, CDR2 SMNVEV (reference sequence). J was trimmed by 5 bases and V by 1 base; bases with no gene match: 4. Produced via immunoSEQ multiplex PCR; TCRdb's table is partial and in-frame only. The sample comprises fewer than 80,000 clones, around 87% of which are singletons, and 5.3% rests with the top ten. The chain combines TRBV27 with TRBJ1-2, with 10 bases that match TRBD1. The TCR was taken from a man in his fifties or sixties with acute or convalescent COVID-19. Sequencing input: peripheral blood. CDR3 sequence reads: CASSLWGQGYYGYTF. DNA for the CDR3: TGTGCCAGCAGTTTATGGGGACAGGGGTATTATGGCTACACCTTC.